Listed here are 25 T cell receptor beta chains from one sample, sequenced in a study of blood T cell repertoires in COVID-19. The table came from immunoSEQ multiplex PCR; TCRdb's copy has only in-frame clones and leaves some out. Among some 150,000 clones listed, approximately 85% were seen once. The specimen was peripheral blood. These receptors came from a man in his sixties with COVID-19, enrolled during active disease.

This chain connects TRBV7-8 to TRBJ2-3; 10 bases fit TRBD2. This CDR3 spans 16 amino acids. Trimming at V came to 1 base and at J to 0 bases, leaving 1 base not matched to a gene. Germline-derived CDR1 and CDR2 are SGHVS and FQNEAQ. CDR3 sequence: CASSLVAGGSTDTQYF. The CDR3 DNA reads TGTGCCAGCAGCTTAGTAGCGGGAGGTAGCACAGATACGCAGTATTTT. Complete variable domain (other parts from reference TRBV7-8 and TRBJ2-3): GAGVSQSPRYKVAKRGQDVALRCDPISGHVSLFWYQQALGQGPEFLTYFQNEAQLDKSGLPSDRFFAERPEGSVSTLKIQRTQQEDSAVYLCASSLVAGGSTDTQYFGPGTRLTVL.

This clone has a single count. V and J are TRBV7-2 and TRBJ2-3; 10 bases agree with TRBD2. J lost 3 bases, V lost 3 bases, and 6 bases had no gene match. The CDR3 has 16 residues. Germline-derived CDR1 and CDR2 are SGHTA and FQGNSA. The CDR3 nucleotides are TGTGCCAGCAGCTTGGCTAGCGGGAGTCGTACAGATACGCAGTATTTT. The encoded protein is CASSLASGSRTDTQYF.

The rearrangement joins TRBV5-1 to TRBJ2-7, with D possibly TRBD2 on 6 matching bases. V lost 2 bases and J 3 bases, leaving 15 bases between the germline ends. CDR1 SGHRS and CDR2 YFSETQ come from the germline V gene. The CDR3 is 15 residues long. DNA for the CDR3: TGCGCCAGCAGCTTATCGAGCGGGTCTATCTACGAGCAGTACTTC. Translation gives CASSLSSGSIYEQYF.

The gene calls are TRBV7-6 and TRBJ2-1; TRBD2 aligns across 13 bases. The V and J ends lost 0 bases and 9 bases, in that order; junction bases with no gene match: 5. CDR1 SGHVS and CDR2 FNYEAQ come from the germline V gene. This CDR3 comprises 16 residues. The CDR3 region is CASSLAGLAGVGEQFF. Written as DNA, the CDR3 is TGTGCCAGCAGCTTAGCAGGACTAGCGGGAGTAGGTGAGCAGTTCTTC.

This chain connects TRBV5-4 to TRBJ1-2; a weak D match, TRBD1 (5 bases). The V gene lost 2 bases and the J gene lost 0 bases, with 17 bases spanning the gap. This CDR3 has 17 amino acids. CDR1 and CDR2 from the germline V gene are SGHNT and YYREEE (reference sequence). CDR3 DNA: TGTGCCAGCAGCTTAAGGGGTAGAGCCGAGGCTAACTATGGCTACACCTTC. It codes for CASSLRGRAEANYGYTF. Full variable domain (missing parts from reference TRBV5-4 and TRBJ1-2): ETGVTQSPTHLIKTRGQQVTLRCSSQSGHNTVSWYQQALGQGPQFIFQYYREEENGRGNFPPRFSGLQFPNYSSELNVNALELDDSALYLCASSLRGRAEANYGYTFGSGTRLTVV.

V is TRBV7-2 and J is TRBJ1-4, with 8 bases that match TRBD1. CDR1 is SGHTA and CDR2 is FQGNSA in the germline V gene. This CDR3 region has 14 residues. V shed 4 bases and J 4 bases; nucleotides not matched to a gene: 2. CDR3 sequence (DNA): TGTGCCAGCAGCTCAGGACAGGGTAATGAAAAACTGTTTTTT. Amino acids: CASSSGQGNEKLFF.

The chain is built from TRBV6-6 and TRBJ2-3; D perhaps matches TRBD1 (6 bases). The CDR3 covers 15 residues. Germline lookup yields CDR1 MNHNY and CDR2 SVGAGI (reference sequence). Between the trimmed V and J ends, which lost 3 bases and 0 bases, there was a span of 10 bases. This CDR3 reads CASSYQGSSTDTQYF. The DNA for the CDR3 is TGTGCCAGCAGTTATCAGGGGAGCAGCACAGATACGCAGTATTTT.

V is TRBV5-3 and J is TRBJ2-5; D perhaps matches TRBD2 (5 bases). TRBV5-3 is reported as an ORF; its role is uncertain. This CDR3 has 24 residues. The V end was cut by 6 bases, the J end by 7 bases, with 49 bases between. The CDR3 here is CARTDVVSRTLILQETELRATQYF. CDR3 bases: TGTGCCAGAACCGACGTTGTTAGCAGGACTCTGATACTCCAAGAGACCGAGCTTAGGGCGACCCAGTACTTC.

The rearrangement uses TRBV7-3 and TRBJ2-2; 9 bases map to TRBD1. Trimming took 5 bases from V and 6 from J; bases not matched to a gene: 19. CDR3 length: 19 amino acids. CDR1 and CDR2 (germline): SGHTA, FQGTGA. The CDR3 protein is CASSPEPGQGMRVPGELFF. The CDR3 bases are TGTGCCAGCAGCCCCGAGCCGGGACAGGGCATGAGGGTCCCCGGGGAGCTGTTTTTT.

The J gene is TRBJ2-1, the V gene TRBV19, with D possibly matching TRBD1 (6 bases). Trimming removed 7 bases from V and 2 bases from J, with 15 bases in between. The germline V gene encodes CDR1 LNHDA and CDR2 SQIVND (reference sequence). This CDR3 is built from 15 residues. DNA of the CDR3: TGTGCCAGTACCCCGGTGGGACAAACCTACAATGAGCAGTTCTTC. It translates to CASTPVGQTYNEQFF.

This chain links TRBV6-5 with TRBJ1-2; weak D call: TRBD1 (6 bases). V gave up 11 bases and J gave up 8 bases, with 18 bases separating them. CDR1 and CDR2 (germline): MNHEY, SVGAGI. The CDR3 extends over 12 amino acids. The CDR3 nucleotides are TGTGCCGCACGGGACACCTCTCCCGGCTACACCTTC. It specifies CAARDTSPGYTF.

This clone was detected only once. The chain joins TRBV28 to TRBJ2-4; no definite D call. CDR3 length equals 12 residues. The germline V and J ends were trimmed by 5 bases and 3 bases, with 5 bases remaining between them. Per germline, CDR1 MDHEN and CDR2 SYDVKM. CDR3 sequence reads: CASSLNKNIQYF. The DNA for the CDR3 is TGTGCCAGCAGTCTTAACAAAAACATTCAGTACTTC.

CDR3 in amino acids: CASSYPTGYRDAEAFF. CDR3 DNA: TGTGCCAGCAGTTACCCCACGGGATACAGGGACGCTGAAGCTTTCTTT. The chain combines TRBV6-6 with TRBJ1-1, with D possibly being TRBD1 (6 bases). Germline V gene data show CDR1 as MNHNY and CDR2 as SVGAGI (reference sequence). The CDR3 has 16 residues. Trimming removed 2 bases at V and 6 bases at J, with 19 bases between.

The rearrangement joins TRBV6-2 or TRBV6-3 to TRBJ2-1, with 13 bases aligning to TRBD2. J lost 8 bases, V lost 6 bases, and 7 bases had no gene match. The CDR3 length is 15 residues. Looked up from germline, CDR1 is MNHEY and CDR2 is SVGEGT. CDR3 sequence reads: CASSKLAGGFDEQFF. The CDR3, as DNA: TGTGCCAGCAGCAAACTAGCGGGAGGGTTCGATGAGCAGTTCTTC.

The V and J genes are TRBV29-1 and TRBJ2-7; 12 bases match TRBD2. This CDR3 spans 13 amino acids. From germline, CDR1 is SQVTM and CDR2 ANQGSEA. V lost 7 bases, J lost 7 bases, and 8 bases stayed unmatched. CDR3 in DNA: TGCAGCGCCCGGACTAGCGGGATTACGGAGCAGTACTTC. It translates to CSARTSGITEQYF.

Here the CDR3 reads CASSKTAYEQYF. The CDR3 DNA follows: TGTGCCAGCAGTAAGACAGCCTACGAGCAGTACTTC. The chain uses TRBV12-3 or TRBV12-4 and TRBJ2-7; weak D call: TRBD1 (5 bases). Trimming took off 5 bases at V and 2 bases at J, with 7 bases between the two ends. The CDR3 sequence is 12 residues long.

This chain links TRBV9 with TRBJ2-3, with unresolved D. CDR3 size: 14 residues. Germline V gene sequence: CDR1 SGDLS, CDR2 YYNGEE. V lost 0 bases and J lost 0, with 5 bases in between. The CDR3 here is CASSVDSSTDTQYF. The CDR3 region has the DNA TGTGCCAGCAGCGTAGATTCTAGCACAGATACGCAGTATTTT.

In this sample, this clone turned up a few times. Other DNA sequences in this sample translate to the same CDR3. V usage is TRBV7-9 and J usage is TRBJ2-4; D possibly corresponds to TRBD1 (6 bases). CDR1 is SEHNR and CDR2 is FQNEAQ in the germline V gene (reference sequence). CDR3 length: 15 residues. V was trimmed by 3 bases and J by 0 bases, leaving 9 bases between them. In DNA, the CDR3 is TGTGCCAGCAGCTTGACAGGCGGAGCCAAAAACATTCAGTACTTC. Translation gives CASSLTGGAKNIQYF.

Points on this clone: The junction does not match germline at one end; this may be a read error. The chain is built from TRBV7-7 and TRBJ2-5; D may be TRBD1 (6 bases). The length of the CDR3 is 13 residues. Germline V gene sequence: CDR1 SSHAT, CDR2 FNYEAQ (reference sequence). This CDR3 is CASSLQGQETQYF. In DNA, the CDR3 is TGTGCTAGCAGCTTGCAGGGGCAAGAGACCCAGTACTTC.

This chain uses TRBV9 with TRBJ2-1; 8 nucleotides line up with TRBD1. The CDR3 covers 16 residues. V dropped 3 bases and J dropped 2; count of bases not matched to a gene: 7. Germline assignment: CDR1 SGDLS and CDR2 YYNGEE. CDR3: CASSALGTGAYNEQFF. CDR3 DNA sequence: TGTGCCAGCAGCGCCTTGGGGACAGGAGCCTACAATGAGCAGTTCTTC.

This chain connects TRBV19 to TRBJ2-3; 14 nucleotides align to TRBD2. V trimming: 3 bases; J trimming: 3 bases; junction bases outside the gene matches: 5. Germline-derived CDR1 and CDR2 are LNHDA and SQIVND (reference sequence). The CDR3 has 17 amino acids. The CDR3 nucleotides are TGTGCCAGTAGTATGCGGGGACTAGCGGGAGTGACAGATACGCAGTATTTT. It yields the protein CASSMRGLAGVTDTQYF. Supplemented by reference TRBV19 and TRBJ2-3, the full variable domain reads DGGITQSPKYLFRKEGQNVTLSCEQNLNHDAMYWYRQDPGQGLRLIYYSQIVNDFQKGDIAEGYSVSREKKESFPLTVTSAQKNPTAFYLCASSMRGLAGVTDTQYFGPGTRLTVL.

The count of this clone is one. The chain carries TRBV11-2 and TRBJ1-5; no clear D gene. Germline CDR1 reads SGHAT; CDR2 reads FQNNGV. The CDR3 has 13 residues. V was clipped by 2 bases and J by 5 bases, with 7 bases between them. CDR3 loop: CASSLTLDQPQHF. CDR3 nucleotide sequence: TGTGCCAGCAGCTTAACGTTAGATCAGCCCCAGCATTTT. Full variable domain (outside the CDR3, taken from reference TRBV11-2 and TRBJ1-5): EAGVAQSPRYKIIEKRQSVAFWCNPISGHATLYWYQQILGQGPKLLIQFQNNGVVDDSQLPKDRFSAERLKGVDSTLKIQPAKLEDSAVYLCASSLTLDQPQHFGDGTRLSIL.

The gene calls are TRBV18 and TRBJ1-1; D possibly corresponds to TRBD1 (6 bases). V was cut by 0 bases and J by 1 base, with 6 bases left in between. From germline, CDR1 is KGHSH and CDR2 LQKENI. The CDR3 loop spans 14 amino acids. Here the CDR3 DNA reads TGTGCCAGCTCACCACCAGGGGGGAACACTGAAGCTTTCTTT. Translating it yields CASSPPGGNTEAFF.

There are a few counts of this clone. CDR3 coding DNA: TGTGCCAGTAGTGCGACAGGGAGCTGGCTCGCCGAGCAGTACTTC. It codes for CASSATGSWLAEQYF. This chain connects TRBV19 to TRBJ2-7; 7 positions agree with TRBD1. CDR3 length: 15 amino acids. Trimming at V came to 5 bases and at J to 6 bases, leaving 13 bases not matched to a gene. Germline V gene data show CDR1 as LNHDA and CDR2 as SQIVND (reference sequence). The full variable domain, in which reference TRBV19 and TRBJ2-7 provide the parts outside the CDR3, is DGGITQSPKYLFRKEGQNVTLSCEQNLNHDAMYWYRQDPGQGLRLIYYSQIVNDFQKGDIAEGYSVSREKKESFPLTVTSAQKNPTAFYLCASSATGSWLAEQYFGPGTRLTVT.

A few counts support this clone. Other DNA sequences in the sample encode the same CDR3. The V gene is TRBV2, the J gene TRBJ1-5; tentatively, D is TRBD1 (5 bases). V was shortened by 4 bases and J by 4 bases, with 11 bases between the two germline ends. CDR3 length: 14 amino acids. The V gene's germline CDR1 is SNHLY and CDR2 FYNNEI. The CDR3 coding sequence is TGTGCCAGCAGTGGCCAGGGAGGGAATCAGCCCCAGCATTTT. Translated: CASSGQGGNQPQHF.